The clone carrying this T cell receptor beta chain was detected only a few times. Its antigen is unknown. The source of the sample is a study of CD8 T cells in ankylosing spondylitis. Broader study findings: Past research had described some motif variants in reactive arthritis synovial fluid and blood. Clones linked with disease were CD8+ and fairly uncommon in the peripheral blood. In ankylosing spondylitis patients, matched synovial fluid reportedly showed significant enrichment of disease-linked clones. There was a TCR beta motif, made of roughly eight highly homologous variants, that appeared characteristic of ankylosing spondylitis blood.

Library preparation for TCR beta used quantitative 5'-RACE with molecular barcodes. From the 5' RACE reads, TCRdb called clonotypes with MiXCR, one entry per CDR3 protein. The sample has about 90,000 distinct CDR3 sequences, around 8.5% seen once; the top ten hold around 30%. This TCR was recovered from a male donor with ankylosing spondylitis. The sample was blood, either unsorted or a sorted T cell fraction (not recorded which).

The DNA for the CDR3 is TGCGCCAGCAGCTTGACAGGGGGTTTCAATCAGCCCCAGCATTTT. Translation gives CASSLTGGFNQPQHF. The genes are TRBV5-1 and TRBJ1-5, with 8 bases lining up with TRBD1. This CDR3 has 15 amino acids. V was clipped by 1 base and J by 3 bases; unmatched bases: 3. Germline lookup yields CDR1 SGHRS and CDR2 YFSETQ. The variable domain in full, with the rest retrieved from reference TRBV5-1 and TRBJ1-5, is KAGVTQTPRYLIKTRGQQVTLSCSPISGHRSVSWYQQTPGQGLQFLFEYFSETQRNKGNFPGRFSGRQFSNSRSEMNVSTLELGDSALYLCASSLTGGFNQPQHFGDGTRLSIL.